Below, 18 T cell receptor beta chains from the same sample are listed, as sequenced in a study of PD-L1 blockade in urothelial cancer. Method: immunoSEQ multiplex PCR; TCRdb's copy keeps in-frame clones and lacks some. The table shows 75,000 to 95,000 clones, with roughly 90% occurring only once. The specimen was PBMCs, collected around atezolizumab (anti-PD-L1) treatment. These receptors were collected from a man aged 55 to 70 with urothelial cancer.

The V gene is TRBV30, the J gene TRBJ2-1, with D perhaps matching TRBD2 (6 bases). Germline V lookup: CDR1 GTSNPN, CDR2 SVGIG (reference sequence). Between the trimmed V and J ends, which lost 2 bases and 10 bases, there was a span of 9 bases. The CDR3 has 11 amino acids. The CDR3 DNA sequence: TGTGCCTGGAGTCGGGACTTAGAGCAGTTCTTC. Protein product: CAWSRDLEQFF.

The chain employs TRBV29-1 and TRBJ2-1, with TRBD1 identical over 9 bases. The germline CDR1 and CDR2 sequences are SQVTM and ANQGSEA. The CDR3 has 14 residues. The junction had 9 bases not matched to a gene; V was cut back by 8 bases and J by 4 bases. Here the CDR3 DNA reads TGCAGCTTAACTCCCGGGACAGGGTACAATGAGCAGTTCTTC. This gives the protein CSLTPGTGYNEQFF.

The CDR3 DNA sequence: TGTGCCAGCAGTACCCGACAGGGGCTGGGTGGCTACACCTTC. Translation: CASSTRQGLGGYTF. V usage is TRBV27 and J usage is TRBJ1-2; 8 bases map to TRBD1. In germline, CDR1 is MNHEY, CDR2 SMNVEV (reference sequence). The CDR3 covers 14 residues. Germline trimming cut 5 bases from V and 7 bases from J; bases unmatched to any gene: 9.

This clone came up once. The chain recombines TRBV2 with TRBJ1-1; D gene uncertain. In germline, CDR1 is SNHLY, CDR2 FYNNEI. The CDR3 is 15 residues long. With 3 bases removed from V and 1 base from J, the gap between germline ends came to 12 bases. The DNA for the CDR3 is TGTGCCAGCAGTGACGGTGAACCTCGGAACACTGAAGCTTTCTTT. This sequence encodes CASSDGEPRNTEAFF.

V usage is TRBV29-1 and J usage is TRBJ2-5; the D gene is possibly TRBD2 (5 bases). Germline CDR1 and CDR2: SQVTM and ANQGSEA. V was shortened by 7 bases and J by 5 bases, with 14 bases between the two germline ends. The CDR3 has 12 amino acids. The CDR3 loop is CSAFGGVETQYF. The DNA for the CDR3 is TGCAGCGCCTTCGGAGGCGTGGAGACCCAGTACTTC.

The V call is TRBV28, the J call TRBJ2-3, with 8 bases fitting TRBD2. The CDR3 is made up of 16 amino acids. Germline V gene sequence: CDR1 MDHEN, CDR2 SYDVKM. Losses at the gene ends were 9 bases for V and 3 bases for J; bases not matched to a gene: 14. The CDR3 spells CASWPAGGRTTDTQYF. The DNA of the CDR3 is TGTGCCAGTTGGCCAGCGGGCGGGAGGACGACAGATACGCAGTATTTT.

The J gene is TRBJ2-7, the V gene TRBV28, with D tentatively TRBD1 (5 bases). The ends were cut back, 2 bases at V and 3 bases at J, with 11 bases in the middle. Germline lookup yields CDR1 MDHEN and CDR2 SYDVKM. This CDR3 is built from 14 residues. The CDR3 nucleotides are TGTGCCAGCAGTTTACTGGGGCAGGTCTACGAGCAGTACTTC. This gives the protein CASSLLGQVYEQYF.

This clone was observed once. V usage is TRBV11-3 and J usage is TRBJ2-2, with D tentatively TRBD2 (6 bases). This CDR3 has 14 amino acids. Germline loops: CDR1 SGHNT, CDR2 YENEEA. V was clipped by 5 bases and J by 1 base, with 8 bases between them. CDR3 in amino acids: CASSRSGNTGELFF. DNA of the CDR3: TGTGCCAGCAGCCGTAGCGGGAACACCGGGGAGCTGTTTTTT.

The chain combines TRBV10-1 with TRBJ2-3; maybe TRBD2 (6 bases). This CDR3 spans 15 amino acids. Trimming shortened V by 0 bases and J by 5 bases, and 12 bases separated the two germline ends. The germline gives CDR1 WNHNN, CDR2 SYGVQD (reference sequence). CDR3: CASSESTLGGDTQYF. CDR3 DNA sequence: TGCGCCAGCAGTGAGTCGACCTTGGGGGGAGATACGCAGTATTTT.

The chain has TRBV9 and TRBJ1-2; 7 nucleotides align to TRBD1. With 5 bases clipped from V and 4 bases from J, the junction kept 11 bases outside the gene matches. CDR3 length: 15 amino acids. CDR1 is SGDLS and CDR2 is YYNGEE in the germline V gene. CDR3 DNA sequence: TGTGCCAGCAGGTTATCCTCAGGGGGTTTCTATGGCTACACCTTC. Its translation is CASRLSSGGFYGYTF.

This sequence joins TRBV11-2 and TRBJ1-2; D call uncertain. Germline V gene lookup returns CDR1 SGHAT and CDR2 FQNNGV. This CDR3 contains 15 residues. Between the trimmed V and J ends, which lost 0 bases and 8 bases, there was a span of 16 bases. In DNA, the CDR3 is TGTGCCAGCAGCTTAGATGTTGGCGGGTTGTGGGGCTACACCTTC. It translates to CASSLDVGGLWGYTF.

V usage is TRBV7-2 and J usage is TRBJ2-3, with 14 bases identical to TRBD2. J was trimmed by 8 bases and V by 5 bases; bases with no gene match: 6. Germline loops: CDR1 SGHTA, CDR2 FQGNSA. The CDR3 is 15 residues long. The CDR3 DNA reads as TGTGCCAGCAGCCCGGGGGGGACTAGCGGGAGTACGCAGTATTTT. Translation: CASSPGGTSGSTQYF.

The rearrangement links TRBV30 to TRBJ1-2, with D possibly matching TRBD1 (5 bases). Trimming cost V 0 bases and J 5 bases, with 13 bases left between them. The germline gives CDR1 GTSNPN, CDR2 SVGIG (reference sequence). The CDR3 spans 14 residues. CDR3 residues: CAWSVLGTTYGYTF. The DNA for the CDR3 is TGTGCCTGGAGTGTACTCGGGACTACTTATGGCTACACCTTC. The full variable domain, in which reference TRBV30 and TRBJ1-2 provide the parts outside the CDR3, is SQTIHQWPATLVQPVGSPLSLECTVEGTSNPNLYWYRQAAGRGLQLLFYSVGIGQISSEVPQNLSASRPQDRQFILSSKKLLLSDSGFYLCAWSVLGTTYGYTFGSGTRLTVV.

The genes are TRBV7-2 and TRBJ1-2; 7 bases line up with TRBD1. Per germline, CDR1 SGHTA and CDR2 FQGNSA. The CDR3 is 13 amino acids. V lost 4 bases and J lost 8; bases outside the gene matches: 7. The CDR3 sequence is CASSSGQVPGYTF. CDR3 nucleotide sequence: TGTGCCAGCAGCTCAGGACAGGTTCCGGGCTACACCTTC.

This chain joins TRBV7-9 and TRBJ2-7; D might be TRBD1 (5 bases). V shed 1 base and J shed 0 bases, with 13 bases lying between them. The CDR3 extends over 16 amino acids. CDR1 and CDR2 from the germline V gene are SEHNR and FQNEAQ (reference sequence). In nucleotides, the CDR3 is TGTGCCAGCAGCTTAGGGGGCCCGGAATCCTCCTACGAGCAGTACTTC. Protein product: CASSLGGPESSYEQYF. The full variable domain, its missing parts supplied by reference TRBV7-9 and TRBJ2-7, is DTGVSQNPRHKITKRGQNVTFRCDPISEHNRLYWYRQTLGQGPEFLTYFQNEAQLEKSRLLSDRFSAERPKGSFSTLEIQRTEQGDSAMYLCASSLGGPESSYEQYFGPGTRLTVT.

V gene TRBV14 combines with J gene TRBJ2-7; TRBD1 agrees at 9 bases. The length of the CDR3 is 15 residues. After removal of 3 bases from V and 2 bases from J, the junction contained 5 bases not matched to a gene. Germline CDR1 SGHDN, CDR2 FVKESK. DNA of the CDR3: TGTGCCAGCAGCCACAGACAGGGGGTAGCCTACGAGCAGTACTTC. This encodes CASSHRQGVAYEQYF.

V gene TRBV2 combines with J gene TRBJ2-1; 9 bases match TRBD2. CDR3 length: 16 amino acids. V dropped 4 bases and J dropped 6; count of bases not matched to a gene: 10. From germline, CDR1 is SNHLY and CDR2 FYNNEI. The CDR3 DNA reads TGTGCCAGCAGTGTTCTTCTAGCGGGGTCGGGCAATGAGCAGTTCTTC. Translating gives CASSVLLAGSGNEQFF.

This clone was found a few times. The gene calls are TRBV9 and TRBJ1-1; 8 bases agree with TRBD1. Trimming took 5 bases from V and 0 from J; bases not matched to a gene: 6. This CDR3 is built from 15 residues. Per germline, CDR1 SGDLS and CDR2 YYNGEE. CDR3 sequence reads: CASRRGTGVNTEAFF. CDR3 DNA sequence: TGTGCCAGCAGGCGGGGGACAGGAGTGAACACTGAAGCTTTCTTT.